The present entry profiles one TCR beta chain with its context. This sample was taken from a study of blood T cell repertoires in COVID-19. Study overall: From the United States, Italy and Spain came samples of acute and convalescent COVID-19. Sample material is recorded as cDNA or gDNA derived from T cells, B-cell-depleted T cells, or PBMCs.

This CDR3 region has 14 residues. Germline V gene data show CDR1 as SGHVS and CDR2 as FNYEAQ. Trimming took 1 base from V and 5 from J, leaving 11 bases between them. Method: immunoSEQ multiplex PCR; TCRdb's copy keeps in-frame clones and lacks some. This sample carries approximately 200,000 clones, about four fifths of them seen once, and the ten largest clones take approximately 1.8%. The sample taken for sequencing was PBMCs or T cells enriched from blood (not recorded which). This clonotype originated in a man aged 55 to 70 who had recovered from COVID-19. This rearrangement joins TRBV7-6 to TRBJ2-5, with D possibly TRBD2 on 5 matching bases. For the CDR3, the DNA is TGTGCCAGCAGCTTAGTTAACGGCGGGGAGACCCAGTACTTC. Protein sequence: CASSLVNGGETQYF.